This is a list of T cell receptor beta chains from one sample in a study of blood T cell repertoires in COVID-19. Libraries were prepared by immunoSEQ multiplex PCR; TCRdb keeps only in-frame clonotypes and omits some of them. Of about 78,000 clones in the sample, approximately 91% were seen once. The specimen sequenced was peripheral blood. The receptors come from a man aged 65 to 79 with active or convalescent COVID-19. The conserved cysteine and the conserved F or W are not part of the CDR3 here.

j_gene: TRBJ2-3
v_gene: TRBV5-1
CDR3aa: ASSLAGTGPHGTDTQY

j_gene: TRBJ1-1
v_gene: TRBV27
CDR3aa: ASSLGTGGRTEAF

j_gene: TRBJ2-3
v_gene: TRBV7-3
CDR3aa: ASSFGTGLTDTQY

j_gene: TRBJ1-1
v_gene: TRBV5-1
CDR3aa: ASSLGRTGGLGPTEAF

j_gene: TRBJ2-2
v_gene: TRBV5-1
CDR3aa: ASSLWESGELF

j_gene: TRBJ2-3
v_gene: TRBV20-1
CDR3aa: SAPLDTQY

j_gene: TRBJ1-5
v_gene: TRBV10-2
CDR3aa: ASSLSGGGQPQH

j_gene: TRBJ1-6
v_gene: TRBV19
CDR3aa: ASSIDLAGLLNSPLH

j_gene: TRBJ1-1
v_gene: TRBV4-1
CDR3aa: ASSPYEAGTEAF

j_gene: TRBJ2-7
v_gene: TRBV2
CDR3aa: ASRRFAGKYEQY

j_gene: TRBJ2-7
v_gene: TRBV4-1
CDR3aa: ASSQSPGLAYYEQY